These T cell receptor beta chains were read from a single sample in a study of spatial heterogeneity in lung cancer. TCRdb reprocessed the 5' RACE reads with MiXCR, giving one entry per CDR3 protein. Of around 100,000 distinct CDR3 sequences in the sample, under 4.5% were seen once. The sample consisted of lung tumor tissue, taken at surgery. The receptors were sampled from a male donor with early-stage non-small cell lung cancer. Both conserved end residues are trimmed from each CDR3. Each record gives: CDR3 protein, V gene, J gene.

cdr3_aa: ASRSNRGLYNEQF
v_call: TRBV2
j_call: TRBJ2-1

cdr3_aa: ASSGGKASETQY
v_call: TRBV27
j_call: TRBJ2-5

cdr3_aa: ASSLLGPQETQY
v_call: TRBV5-1
j_call: TRBJ2-5

cdr3_aa: ASRYPQERLSTDTQY
v_call: TRBV28
j_call: TRBJ2-3

cdr3_aa: ASQNGNYGYT
v_call: TRBV2
j_call: TRBJ1-2

cdr3_aa: ASSPGLKYQETQY
v_call: TRBV5-1
j_call: TRBJ2-5

cdr3_aa: ASSLADETQY
v_call: TRBV7-6
j_call: TRBJ2-5

cdr3_aa: ASSLWDISSYNEQF
v_call: TRBV11-1
j_call: TRBJ2-1

cdr3_aa: ASSGQGADQPRH
v_call: TRBV2
j_call: TRBJ1-5

cdr3_aa: ASSLVLSQPQH
v_call: TRBV5-5
j_call: TRBJ1-5

cdr3_aa: ASSPRRVNTEAF
v_call: TRBV2
j_call: TRBJ1-1

cdr3_aa: ASSARREGTLEQF
v_call: TRBV9
j_call: TRBJ2-1

cdr3_aa: SASPGQMATNEKLF
v_call: TRBV20-1
j_call: TRBJ1-4

cdr3_aa: ASSSGAANTGQGADYT
v_call: TRBV6-5
j_call: TRBJ1-2

cdr3_aa: ASGGGNYGYT
v_call: TRBV27
j_call: TRBJ1-2

cdr3_aa: ASSLGTPQGNHYGYT
v_call: TRBV28
j_call: TRBJ1-2

cdr3_aa: ASSPRTGVPSDTEAF
v_call: TRBV14
j_call: TRBJ1-1

cdr3_aa: ASSPSYFTGTEAF
v_call: TRBV3-1
j_call: TRBJ1-1

cdr3_aa: ASSQGFGDADTQY
v_call: TRBV4-1
j_call: TRBJ2-3

cdr3_aa: ASSFLPTSDNEQF
v_call: TRBV2
j_call: TRBJ2-1

cdr3_aa: ASSPPGLGDTQY
v_call: TRBV18
j_call: TRBJ2-3

cdr3_aa: SATNRENTEAF
v_call: TRBV20-1
j_call: TRBJ1-1

cdr3_aa: ASSHRLGYNSPLH
v_call: TRBV3-1
j_call: TRBJ1-6

cdr3_aa: ASQGLAERETQY
v_call: TRBV5-1
j_call: TRBJ2-3

cdr3_aa: ASSYTREYEQY
v_call: TRBV6-6
j_call: TRBJ2-7

cdr3_aa: ASMDGTNSPLH
v_call: TRBV28
j_call: TRBJ1-6

cdr3_aa: ASSLRGVIAPYEQY
v_call: TRBV28
j_call: TRBJ2-7

cdr3_aa: ASSPTSNTDTQY
v_call: TRBV7-2
j_call: TRBJ2-3

cdr3_aa: ASSSFGSERMLRNEQF
v_call: TRBV7-9
j_call: TRBJ2-1

cdr3_aa: SAMTTGELF
v_call: TRBV29-1
j_call: TRBJ2-2

cdr3_aa: ASSLTGVRGDTQY
v_call: TRBV5-1
j_call: TRBJ2-3

cdr3_aa: SAYTPGRAQPQH
v_call: TRBV20-1
j_call: TRBJ1-5

cdr3_aa: ASSTVWEAF
v_call: TRBV6-6
j_call: TRBJ1-1

cdr3_aa: ASRGRTGSLETQY
v_call: TRBV2
j_call: TRBJ2-5

cdr3_aa: ASSLGGGNTGELF
v_call: TRBV5-1
j_call: TRBJ2-2

cdr3_aa: ASSGLGETQY
v_call: TRBV3-1
j_call: TRBJ2-5

cdr3_aa: SARHSGYNEQF
v_call: TRBV20-1
j_call: TRBJ2-1

cdr3_aa: ASSLEGEAF
v_call: TRBV7-9
j_call: TRBJ1-1

cdr3_aa: ASSYPRQGFGETQY
v_call: TRBV6-6
j_call: TRBJ2-5

cdr3_aa: ASSSRVGTQY
v_call: TRBV6-5
j_call: TRBJ2-5

cdr3_aa: ASTRGLHQDTQY
v_call: TRBV27
j_call: TRBJ2-3

cdr3_aa: ASSSPGLAVRAYEQY
v_call: TRBV28
j_call: TRBJ2-7

cdr3_aa: ASSYGRLAGYNEQF
v_call: TRBV6-6
j_call: TRBJ2-1

cdr3_aa: ASRARGGERGYT
v_call: TRBV28
j_call: TRBJ1-2

cdr3_aa: ASMVAQPTTEAF
v_call: TRBV2
j_call: TRBJ1-1

cdr3_aa: SAIDGLSTDTQY
v_call: TRBV20-1
j_call: TRBJ2-3

cdr3_aa: ASSFGTSGTDTQY
v_call: TRBV11-2
j_call: TRBJ2-3

cdr3_aa: AISDPGLAGGELF
v_call: TRBV10-3
j_call: TRBJ2-2

cdr3_aa: SVKATQDTEAF
v_call: TRBV29-1
j_call: TRBJ1-1

cdr3_aa: ASSLQGGSGYGYT
v_call: TRBV5-4
j_call: TRBJ1-2

cdr3_aa: ASSLRADTEAF
v_call: TRBV6-5
j_call: TRBJ1-1

cdr3_aa: ASSSGHTDTQY
v_call: TRBV5-1
j_call: TRBJ2-3

cdr3_aa: ASSPLKGMGKETQY
v_call: TRBV18
j_call: TRBJ2-5

cdr3_aa: ASSSNYEQY
v_call: TRBV7-9
j_call: TRBJ2-7